Below, 2 T cell receptor beta chains from the same sample are listed, as sequenced in a study of cytomegalovirus exposure and HLA in healthy donors. This PCR relied on a set of 60 Vbeta primers and 13 Jbeta primers. TCRdb's copy holds only in-frame clones and misses some; the assay was immunoSEQ multiplex PCR. The sample records 95,000 to 150,000 clones, 81% being singletons. The sample taken for sequencing was PBMCs. Source of these receptors: a man younger than 35 in good health and CMV-seronegative.

The gene calls are TRBV19 and TRBJ2-3; D ambiguous. V gave up 7 bases and J gave up 0 bases, with 17 bases separating them. Germline V lookup: CDR1 LNHDA, CDR2 SQIVND (reference sequence). This CDR3 is built from 16 residues. The CDR3 here is CASNSRSFNSTDTQYF. The CDR3 coding sequence is TGTGCCAGTAATTCACGGTCCTTCAATAGCACAGATACGCAGTATTTT.

The chain is built from TRBV12-5 and TRBJ2-6, with TRBD1 identical over 7 bases. This CDR3 region has 16 residues. Germline CDR1 and CDR2: LGHNT and FRNRAP. The V gene end was trimmed by 6 bases and the J gene end by 1 base; junction bases not matched to a gene: 6. Here the CDR3 DNA reads TGTGCTAGTGGCCCCGACAGGGTTTCTGGGGCCAACGTCCTGACTTTC. Translation: CASGPDRVSGANVLTF.